This entry describes one T cell receptor (beta chain). This entry belongs to a study of blood T cell repertoires in COVID-19. This CDR3 contains 14 residues. Losses at the gene ends were 7 bases for V and 4 bases for J; bases not matched to a gene: 7. In germline, CDR1 is MDHEN, CDR2 SYDVKM. TCRdb's table, derived via immunoSEQ multiplex PCR, lists solely in-frame clones and lacks some. The profile shows over 40,000 clones, about 90% of them singletons. The chain links TRBV28 to TRBJ1-2; 9 bases match TRBD1. This TCR was sampled from a man in his 70s with active COVID-19. Source material: peripheral blood. CDR3 residues: CASTVTGGPYGYTF. CDR3 coding DNA: TGTGCCAGCACAGTGACAGGGGGTCCCTATGGCTACACCTTC.